This entry is about one T cell receptor beta chain. This PCR relied on a set of 60 Vbeta primers and 13 Jbeta primers. The authors' processing: A later analysis tallied approximately 80 million unique TCR beta chains, approximately 10 million of them shared. The method was immunoSEQ multiplex PCR; TCRdb's version includes in-frame clones alone and lacks a portion of them. V and J calls and clone size are those listed in that table; D and trimming were worked out from the DNA. This sample carries approximately 260,000 clones, 84% of them seen once, and the ten largest clones take about 2%. Germline loops: CDR1 SQVTM, CDR2 ANQGSEA. The CDR3 is 14 residues long. After removal of 5 bases from V and 4 bases from J, the junction contained 5 bases not matched to a gene. This entry belongs to a study of cytomegalovirus exposure and HLA in healthy donors.

Sequences were obtained from PBMCs. The chain links TRBV29-1 to TRBJ2-1, with 10 bases lining up with TRBD2. The clonotype was recovered from a middle-aged woman in good health and CMV-seropositive. CDR3 residues: CSVSRTSGYNEQFF. The DNA for the CDR3 is TGCAGCGTTTCCCGGACTAGCGGTTACAATGAGCAGTTCTTC.